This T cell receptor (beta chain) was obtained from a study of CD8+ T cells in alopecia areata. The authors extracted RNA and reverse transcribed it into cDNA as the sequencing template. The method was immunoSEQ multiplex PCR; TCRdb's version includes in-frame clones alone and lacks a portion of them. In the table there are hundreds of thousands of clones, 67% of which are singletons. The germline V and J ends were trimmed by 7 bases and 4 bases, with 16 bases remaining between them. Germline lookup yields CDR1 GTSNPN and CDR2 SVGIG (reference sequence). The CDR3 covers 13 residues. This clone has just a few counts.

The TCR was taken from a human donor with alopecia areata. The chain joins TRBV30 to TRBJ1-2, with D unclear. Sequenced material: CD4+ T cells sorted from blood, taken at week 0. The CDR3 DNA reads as TGTGCCTTGGAGAGAGGACGGGGCTATGGCTACACCTTC. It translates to CALERGRGYGYTF.